One sample yielded the 9 T cell receptor beta chains listed below, sequenced in a study of blood T cell repertoires in COVID-19. TCRdb keeps only in-frame clones here, not all; method: immunoSEQ multiplex PCR. The top ten hold less than 2% of the sample, which has about 140,000 clones, 88% seen once. The sample comprised peripheral blood. These receptors originate from a woman aged 50 to 60 with acute or convalescent COVID-19.

The chain uses TRBV15 and TRBJ2-5; 10 positions match TRBD1. With 0 bases clipped from V and 1 base from J, the junction kept 8 bases outside the gene matches. The CDR3 loop spans 18 amino acids. Germline CDR1 reads LNHNV; CDR2 reads YYDKDF (reference sequence). CDR3 nucleotides: TGTGCCACCAGCAGAGATTTGGGGACAGGGGTAATCCAAGAGACCCAGTACTTC. It is translated as CATSRDLGTGVIQETQYF.

This sequence joins TRBV7-9 and TRBJ2-1, with TRBD2 matching 7 bases. V dropped 1 base and J dropped 10; count of bases not matched to a gene: 10. CDR1 SEHNR and CDR2 FQNEAQ come from the germline V gene (reference sequence). The CDR3 contains 15 residues. The CDR3 sequence is CASSLVGGREAEQFF. The CDR3 DNA sequence: TGTGCCAGCAGCTTAGTGGGGGGACGGGAGGCCGAGCAGTTCTTC.

The chain recombines TRBV12-3 or TRBV12-4 with TRBJ2-5, with 8 bases matching TRBD1. This CDR3 has 13 amino acids. J gave up 4 bases and V 6 bases, and 4 bases lay outside the gene matches. CDR3 DNA sequence: TGTGCCAGCAGCAGGACAGGGCCAGAGACCCAGTACTTC. Translation gives CASSRTGPETQYF.

This chain connects TRBV4-2 to TRBJ1-3, with D unclear. The CDR3 extends over 15 amino acids. V was trimmed by 0 bases and J by 5 bases, leaving 11 bases between them. Looked up from germline, CDR1 is LGHNA and CDR2 is YNFKEQ. CDR3 DNA: TGTGCCAGCAGCCAAGATTACGGTCTACGAAACACCATATATTTT. Translation gives CASSQDYGLRNTIYF.

The chain carries TRBV5-6 and TRBJ1-2, with 8 positions matching TRBD1. V shed 0 bases, J shed 3 bases, and the junction held 7 bases outside the gene matches. Germline CDR1 reads SGHDT; CDR2 reads YYEEEE. This CDR3 region has 16 residues. The CDR3: CASSLEAGGAYYGYTF. Here the CDR3 DNA reads TGTGCCAGCAGCTTGGAGGCAGGGGGCGCTTACTATGGCTACACCTTC.

The chain employs TRBV12-3 or TRBV12-4 and TRBJ1-2; D remains ambiguous. V dropped 2 bases and J dropped 8 bases, with 12 bases sitting between them. This CDR3 contains 13 residues. CDR3 in DNA: TGTGCCAGCAGTTTATTAGCGGGTTTGGGCTACACCTTC. Translation: CASSLLAGLGYTF.

This chain uses TRBV10-2 with TRBJ2-5; TRBD1 might be the D (7 bases). The length of the CDR3 is 15 residues. Trimming took off 7 bases at V and 3 bases at J, with 18 bases between the two ends. Germline-derived CDR1 and CDR2 are WSHSY and SAAADI. CDR3 DNA sequence: TGCGCCAGCATCCAGGGGGGCGGGTGGGAAGAGACCCAGTACTTC. Protein: CASIQGGGWEETQYF.

The V and J genes are TRBV6-5 and TRBJ2-7; D might be TRBD1 (6 bases). The CDR3 runs to 14 residues. V dropped 2 bases and J dropped 6 bases, with 14 bases sitting between them. The germline V gene encodes CDR1 MNHEY and CDR2 SVGAGI. DNA of the CDR3: TGTGCCAGCAGTTACGCCCGGGACACCTCCGAGCAGTACTTC. Encoded protein: CASSYARDTSEQYF.

V usage is TRBV6-5 and J usage is TRBJ1-1, with 7 bases matching TRBD1. The germline gives CDR1 MNHEY, CDR2 SVGAGI. Germline trimming cut 1 base from V and 1 base from J; bases unmatched to any gene: 6. The CDR3 is 16 amino acids. As DNA, the CDR3 is TGTGCCAGCAGTTACTTACCGGGACAGTCGAACACTGAAGCTTTCTTT. It specifies CASSYLPGQSNTEAFF.